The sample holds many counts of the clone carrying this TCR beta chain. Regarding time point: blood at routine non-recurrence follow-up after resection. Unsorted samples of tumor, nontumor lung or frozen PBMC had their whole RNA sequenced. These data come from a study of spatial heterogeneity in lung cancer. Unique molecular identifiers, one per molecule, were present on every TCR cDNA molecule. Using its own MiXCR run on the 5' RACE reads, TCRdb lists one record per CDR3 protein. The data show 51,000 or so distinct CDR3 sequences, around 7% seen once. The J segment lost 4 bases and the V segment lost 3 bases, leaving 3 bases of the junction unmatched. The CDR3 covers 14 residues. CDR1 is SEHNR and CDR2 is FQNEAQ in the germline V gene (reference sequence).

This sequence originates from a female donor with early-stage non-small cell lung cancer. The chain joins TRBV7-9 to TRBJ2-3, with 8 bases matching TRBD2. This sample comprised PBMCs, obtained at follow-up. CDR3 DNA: TGTGCCAGCAGCTTGACGGGGGGGCCAGATACGCAGTATTTT. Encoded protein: CASSLTGGPDTQYF. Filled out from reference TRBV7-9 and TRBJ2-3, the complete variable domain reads DTGVSQNPRHKITKRGQNVTFRCDPISEHNRLYWYRQTLGQGPEFLTYFQNEAQLEKSRLLSDRFSAERPKGSFSTLEIQRTEQGDSAMYLCASSLTGGPDTQYFGPGTRLTVL.